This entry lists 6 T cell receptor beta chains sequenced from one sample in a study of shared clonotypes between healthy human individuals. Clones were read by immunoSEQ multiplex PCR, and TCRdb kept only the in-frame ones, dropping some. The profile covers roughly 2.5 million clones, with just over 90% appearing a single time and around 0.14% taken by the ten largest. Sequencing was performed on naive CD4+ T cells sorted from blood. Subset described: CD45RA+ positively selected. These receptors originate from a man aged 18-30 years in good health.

CDR3 DNA: TGTGCCAGCAGTTCCCTTGGCGGGTTGAACACCGGGGAGCTGTTTTTT. This translates into CASSSLGGLNTGELFF. The chain has TRBV11-2 and TRBJ2-2; weak D call: TRBD2 (5 bases). Germline CDR1 is SGHAT and CDR2 is FQNNGV. The V end lost 6 bases, the J end lost 1 base, and 15 bases lay between the germline ends. This CDR3 contains 16 residues.

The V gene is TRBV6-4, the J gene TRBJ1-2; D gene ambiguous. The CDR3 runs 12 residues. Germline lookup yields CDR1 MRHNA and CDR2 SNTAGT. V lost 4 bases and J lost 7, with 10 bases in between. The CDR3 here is CASSAGSSGYTF. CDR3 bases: TGTGCCAGCAGTGCGGGGTCCTCTGGCTACACCTTC.

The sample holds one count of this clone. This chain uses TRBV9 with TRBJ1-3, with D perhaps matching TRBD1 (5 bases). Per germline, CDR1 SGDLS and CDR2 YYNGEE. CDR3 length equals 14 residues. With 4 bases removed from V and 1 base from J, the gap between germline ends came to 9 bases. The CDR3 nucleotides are TGTGCCAGCAGCACAGACAGATCTGGAAACACCATATATTTT. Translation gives CASSTDRSGNTIYF.

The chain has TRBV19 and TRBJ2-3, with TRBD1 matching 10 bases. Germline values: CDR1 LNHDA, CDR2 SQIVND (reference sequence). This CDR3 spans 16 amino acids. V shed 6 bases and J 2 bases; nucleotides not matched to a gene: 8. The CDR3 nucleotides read TGTGCCAGTAGCCAGACAGGGGGCATGGTCACAGATACGCAGTATTTT. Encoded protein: CASSQTGGMVTDTQYF.

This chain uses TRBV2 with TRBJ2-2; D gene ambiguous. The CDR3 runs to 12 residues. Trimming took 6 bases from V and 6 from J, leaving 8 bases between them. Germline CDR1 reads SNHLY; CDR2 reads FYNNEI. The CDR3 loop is CASRVAAGELFF. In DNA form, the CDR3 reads TGTGCCAGCAGGGTTGCGGCCGGGGAGCTGTTTTTT.

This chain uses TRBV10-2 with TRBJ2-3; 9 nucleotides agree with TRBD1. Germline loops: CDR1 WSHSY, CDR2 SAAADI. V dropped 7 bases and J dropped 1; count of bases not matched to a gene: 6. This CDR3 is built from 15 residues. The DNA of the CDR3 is TGCGCCAGCAACCCAGGACAGGGGCGCACAGATACGCAGTATTTT. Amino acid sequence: CASNPGQGRTDTQYF.